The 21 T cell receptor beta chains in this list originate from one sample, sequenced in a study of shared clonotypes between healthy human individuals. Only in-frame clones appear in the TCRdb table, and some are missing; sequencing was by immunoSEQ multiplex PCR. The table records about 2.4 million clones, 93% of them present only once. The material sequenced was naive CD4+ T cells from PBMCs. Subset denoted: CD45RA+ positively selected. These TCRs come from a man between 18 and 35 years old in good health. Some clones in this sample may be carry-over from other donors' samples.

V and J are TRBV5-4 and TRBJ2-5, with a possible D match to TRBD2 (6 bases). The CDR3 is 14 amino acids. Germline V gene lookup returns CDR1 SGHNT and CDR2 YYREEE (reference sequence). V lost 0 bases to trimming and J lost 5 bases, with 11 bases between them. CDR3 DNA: TGTGCCAGCAGCTTGGTACTAGCCTGGGAGACCCAGTACTTC. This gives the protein CASSLVLAWETQYF.

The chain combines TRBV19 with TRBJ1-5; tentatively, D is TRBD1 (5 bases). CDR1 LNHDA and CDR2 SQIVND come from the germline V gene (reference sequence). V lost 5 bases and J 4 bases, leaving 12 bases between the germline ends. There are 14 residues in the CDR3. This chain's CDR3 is CASSYPGRNQPQHF. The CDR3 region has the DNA TGTGCCAGTAGTTACCCAGGGAGAAATCAGCCCCAGCATTTT.

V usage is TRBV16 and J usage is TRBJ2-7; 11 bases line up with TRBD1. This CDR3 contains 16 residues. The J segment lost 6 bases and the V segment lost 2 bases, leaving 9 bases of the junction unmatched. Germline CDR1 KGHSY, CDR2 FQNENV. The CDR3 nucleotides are TGTGCCAGCAGCCAAATTGCCCCCGGGACAGGGGGCGAGCAGTACTTC. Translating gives CASSQIAPGTGGEQYF.

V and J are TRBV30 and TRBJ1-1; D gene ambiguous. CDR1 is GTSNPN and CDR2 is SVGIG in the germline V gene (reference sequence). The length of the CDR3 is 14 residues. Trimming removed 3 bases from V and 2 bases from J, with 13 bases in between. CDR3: CAWRTRGGNTEAFF. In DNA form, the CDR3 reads TGTGCCTGGAGAACCCGGGGTGGAAACACTGAAGCTTTCTTT.

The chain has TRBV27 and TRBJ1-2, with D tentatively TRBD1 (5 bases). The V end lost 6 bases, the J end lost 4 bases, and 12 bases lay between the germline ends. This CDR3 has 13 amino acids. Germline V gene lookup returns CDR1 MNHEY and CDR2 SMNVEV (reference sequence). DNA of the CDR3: TGTGCCAGCAGGGAGGGGTTCTCCTATGGCTACACCTTC. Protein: CASREGFSYGYTF.

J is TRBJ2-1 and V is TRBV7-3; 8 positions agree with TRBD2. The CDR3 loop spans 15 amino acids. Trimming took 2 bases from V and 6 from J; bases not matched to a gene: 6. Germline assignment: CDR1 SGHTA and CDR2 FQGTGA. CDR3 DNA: TGTGCCAGCAGCTTAGATAGCGGGACCCGCAATGAGCAGTTCTTC. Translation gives CASSLDSGTRNEQFF.

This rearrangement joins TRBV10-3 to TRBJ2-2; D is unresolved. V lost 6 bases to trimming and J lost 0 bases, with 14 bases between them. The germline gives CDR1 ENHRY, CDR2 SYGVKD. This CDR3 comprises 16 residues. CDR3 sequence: CAISQTFGANTGELFF. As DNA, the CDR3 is TGTGCCATCAGCCAAACTTTTGGGGCGAACACCGGGGAGCTGTTTTTT.

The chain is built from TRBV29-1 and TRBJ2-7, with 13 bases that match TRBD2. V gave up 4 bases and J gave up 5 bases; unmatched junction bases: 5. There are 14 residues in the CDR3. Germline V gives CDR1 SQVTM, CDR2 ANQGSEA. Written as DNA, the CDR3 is TGCAGCGTTGCAGGGACTAGCGGGACCAACGAGCAGTACTTC. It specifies CSVAGTSGTNEQYF.

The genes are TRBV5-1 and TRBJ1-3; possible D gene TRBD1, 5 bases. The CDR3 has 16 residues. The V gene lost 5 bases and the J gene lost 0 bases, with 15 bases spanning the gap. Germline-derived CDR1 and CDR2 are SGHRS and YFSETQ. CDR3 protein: CASSQGAVSSGNTIYF. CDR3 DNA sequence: TGCGCCAGCAGTCAGGGAGCGGTGAGCTCTGGAAACACCATATATTTT.

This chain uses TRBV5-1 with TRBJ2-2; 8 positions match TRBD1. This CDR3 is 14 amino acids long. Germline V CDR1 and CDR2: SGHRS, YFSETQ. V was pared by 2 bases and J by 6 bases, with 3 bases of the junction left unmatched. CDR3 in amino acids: CASSLQGVPGELFF. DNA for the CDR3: TGCGCCAGCAGCTTACAGGGGGTACCCGGGGAGCTGTTTTTT.

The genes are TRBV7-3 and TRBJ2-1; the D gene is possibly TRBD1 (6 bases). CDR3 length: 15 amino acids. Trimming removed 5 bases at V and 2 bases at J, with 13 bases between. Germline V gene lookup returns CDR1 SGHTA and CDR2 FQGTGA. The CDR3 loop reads CASSLQGRAYNEQFF. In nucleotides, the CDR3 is TGTGCCAGCAGCCTACAGGGAAGGGCCTACAATGAGCAGTTCTTC.

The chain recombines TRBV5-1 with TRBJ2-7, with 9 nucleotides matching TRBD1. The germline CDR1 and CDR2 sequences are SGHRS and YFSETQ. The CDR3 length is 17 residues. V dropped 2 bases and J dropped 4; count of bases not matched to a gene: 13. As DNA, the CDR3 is TGCGCCAGCAGCTTTAATCTCCCCCGGGACAGGGTTTACGAGCAGTACTTC. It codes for CASSFNLPRDRVYEQYF.

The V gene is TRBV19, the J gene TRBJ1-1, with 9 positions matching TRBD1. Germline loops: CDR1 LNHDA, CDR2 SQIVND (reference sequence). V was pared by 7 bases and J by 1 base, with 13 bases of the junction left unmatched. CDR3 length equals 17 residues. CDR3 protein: CASMLKAGQGRNTEAFF. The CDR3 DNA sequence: TGTGCCAGTATGTTGAAGGCCGGACAGGGGAGGAACACTGAAGCTTTCTTT.

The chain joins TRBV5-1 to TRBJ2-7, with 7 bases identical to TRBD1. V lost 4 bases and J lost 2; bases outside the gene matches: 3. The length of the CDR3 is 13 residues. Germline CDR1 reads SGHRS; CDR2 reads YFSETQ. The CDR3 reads CASSITGAYEQYF. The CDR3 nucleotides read TGCGCCAGCAGCATTACAGGGGCCTACGAGCAGTACTTC.

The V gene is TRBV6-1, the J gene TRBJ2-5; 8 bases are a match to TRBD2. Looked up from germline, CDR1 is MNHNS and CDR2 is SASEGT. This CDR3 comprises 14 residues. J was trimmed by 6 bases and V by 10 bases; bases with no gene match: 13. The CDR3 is CAISLGAGAKTQYF. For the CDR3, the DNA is TGTGCCATCTCGTTAGGAGCGGGAGCGAAGACCCAGTACTTC.

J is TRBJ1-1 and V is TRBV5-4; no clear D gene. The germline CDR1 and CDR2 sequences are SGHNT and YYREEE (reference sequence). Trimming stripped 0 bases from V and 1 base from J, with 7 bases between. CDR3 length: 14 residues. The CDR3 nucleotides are TGTGCCAGCAGCTTGGGCCCTGCGAACACTGAAGCTTTCTTT. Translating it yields CASSLGPANTEAFF. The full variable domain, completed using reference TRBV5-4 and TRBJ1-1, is ETGVTQSPTHLIKTRGQQVTLRCSSQSGHNTVSWYQQALGQGPQFIFQYYREEENGRGNFPPRFSGLQFPNYSSELNVNALELDDSALYLCASSLGPANTEAFFGQGTRLTVV.

The CDR3 loop reads CASSPAGGMSEQFF. As DNA, the CDR3 is TGTGCCAGCAGCCCCGCCGGTGGAATGAGTGAGCAGTTCTTC. The rearrangement uses TRBV6-4 and TRBJ2-1; D is unclear. The CDR3 runs to 14 residues. The V end was cut by 6 bases, the J end by 9 bases, with 18 bases between. Germline-derived CDR1 and CDR2 are MRHNA and SNTAGT.

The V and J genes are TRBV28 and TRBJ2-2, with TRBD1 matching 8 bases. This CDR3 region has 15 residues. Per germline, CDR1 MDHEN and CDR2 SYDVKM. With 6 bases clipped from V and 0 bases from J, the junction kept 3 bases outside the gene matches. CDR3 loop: CASRPGGANTGELFF. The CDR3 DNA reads TGTGCCAGCAGACCAGGGGGCGCGAACACCGGGGAGCTGTTTTTT.

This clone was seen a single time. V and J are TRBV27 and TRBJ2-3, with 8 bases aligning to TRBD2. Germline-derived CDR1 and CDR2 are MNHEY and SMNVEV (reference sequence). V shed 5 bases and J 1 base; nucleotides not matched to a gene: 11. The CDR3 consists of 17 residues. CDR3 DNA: TGTGCCAGCAGTCCCCCTTGGCTAGCGGGCGGCACAGATACGCAGTATTTT. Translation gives CASSPPWLAGGTDTQYF.

The CDR3 loop reads CSVGVSPLYEQYF. The CDR3 DNA is TGCAGCGTAGGGGTTAGCCCCCTCTACGAGCAGTACTTC. This rearrangement joins TRBV29-1 to TRBJ2-7, with a tentative D call TRBD1 (5 bases). The CDR3 consists of 13 residues. V was cut by 6 bases and J by 3 bases, with 15 bases left in between. Looked up from germline, CDR1 is SQVTM and CDR2 is ANQGSEA.

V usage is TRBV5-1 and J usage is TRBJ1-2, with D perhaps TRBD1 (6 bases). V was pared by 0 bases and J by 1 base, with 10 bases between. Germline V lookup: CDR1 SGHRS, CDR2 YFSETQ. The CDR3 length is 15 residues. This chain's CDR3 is CASSLEGGNNYGYTF. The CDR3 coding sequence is TGCGCCAGCAGCTTGGAAGGGGGGAATAACTATGGCTACACCTTC.